This T cell receptor beta chain was documented in a study of blood T cell repertoires in COVID-19. Study summary: There were acute and convalescent COVID-19 samples, and they came from the United States, Italy and Spain. PBMCs, B-cell-depleted T cells, or T cells were the source of the cDNA or gDNA that made up the material.

Authors' processing steps: Cell counts per sample came from amplifying reference gene primers. The assay was immunoSEQ multiplex PCR, and TCRdb's table has in-frame clones only and misses some. That table supplies the V and J calls and clone size; D and trimming were determined from the DNA. This sample yields about 180,000 clones, of which approximately 85% are seen a single time; around 5% belongs to the top ten. CDR1 SGHNT and CDR2 YYREEE come from the germline V gene (reference sequence). Trimming shortened V by 4 bases and J by 0 bases, and 11 bases separated the two germline ends. The CDR3 is made up of 16 amino acids.

The clonotype comes from a woman aged 45-65 years with COVID-19, enrolled during active disease. The sample taken for sequencing was peripheral blood. The V gene is TRBV5-4, the J gene TRBJ2-6; D gene uncertain. The CDR3 sequence is CASSLPGASGANVLTF. CDR3 DNA sequence: TGTGCCAGCAGCCTTCCAGGTGCCTCTGGGGCCAACGTCCTGACTTTC.